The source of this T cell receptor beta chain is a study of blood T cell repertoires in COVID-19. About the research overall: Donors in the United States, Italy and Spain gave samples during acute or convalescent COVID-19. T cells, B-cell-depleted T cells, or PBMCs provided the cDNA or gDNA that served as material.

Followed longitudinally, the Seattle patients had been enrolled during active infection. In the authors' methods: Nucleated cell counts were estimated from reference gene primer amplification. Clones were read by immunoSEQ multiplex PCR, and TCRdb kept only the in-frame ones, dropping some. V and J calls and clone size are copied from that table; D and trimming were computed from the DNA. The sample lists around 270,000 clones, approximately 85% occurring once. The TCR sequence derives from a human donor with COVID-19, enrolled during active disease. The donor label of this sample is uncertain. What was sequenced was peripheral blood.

This CDR3 is CASSYRGQGYGYTF. The CDR3 DNA sequence: TGTGCCAGCAGTTACAGGGGGCAGGGCTATGGCTACACCTTC. This sequence joins TRBV3-1 (or the pseudogene TRBV3-2) and TRBJ1-2, with TRBD1 identical over 9 bases. J was trimmed by 4 bases and V by 6 bases; bases with no gene match: 6. From germline, CDR1 is LGHDT and CDR2 YNNKEL (reference sequence). This CDR3 is 14 amino acids long.